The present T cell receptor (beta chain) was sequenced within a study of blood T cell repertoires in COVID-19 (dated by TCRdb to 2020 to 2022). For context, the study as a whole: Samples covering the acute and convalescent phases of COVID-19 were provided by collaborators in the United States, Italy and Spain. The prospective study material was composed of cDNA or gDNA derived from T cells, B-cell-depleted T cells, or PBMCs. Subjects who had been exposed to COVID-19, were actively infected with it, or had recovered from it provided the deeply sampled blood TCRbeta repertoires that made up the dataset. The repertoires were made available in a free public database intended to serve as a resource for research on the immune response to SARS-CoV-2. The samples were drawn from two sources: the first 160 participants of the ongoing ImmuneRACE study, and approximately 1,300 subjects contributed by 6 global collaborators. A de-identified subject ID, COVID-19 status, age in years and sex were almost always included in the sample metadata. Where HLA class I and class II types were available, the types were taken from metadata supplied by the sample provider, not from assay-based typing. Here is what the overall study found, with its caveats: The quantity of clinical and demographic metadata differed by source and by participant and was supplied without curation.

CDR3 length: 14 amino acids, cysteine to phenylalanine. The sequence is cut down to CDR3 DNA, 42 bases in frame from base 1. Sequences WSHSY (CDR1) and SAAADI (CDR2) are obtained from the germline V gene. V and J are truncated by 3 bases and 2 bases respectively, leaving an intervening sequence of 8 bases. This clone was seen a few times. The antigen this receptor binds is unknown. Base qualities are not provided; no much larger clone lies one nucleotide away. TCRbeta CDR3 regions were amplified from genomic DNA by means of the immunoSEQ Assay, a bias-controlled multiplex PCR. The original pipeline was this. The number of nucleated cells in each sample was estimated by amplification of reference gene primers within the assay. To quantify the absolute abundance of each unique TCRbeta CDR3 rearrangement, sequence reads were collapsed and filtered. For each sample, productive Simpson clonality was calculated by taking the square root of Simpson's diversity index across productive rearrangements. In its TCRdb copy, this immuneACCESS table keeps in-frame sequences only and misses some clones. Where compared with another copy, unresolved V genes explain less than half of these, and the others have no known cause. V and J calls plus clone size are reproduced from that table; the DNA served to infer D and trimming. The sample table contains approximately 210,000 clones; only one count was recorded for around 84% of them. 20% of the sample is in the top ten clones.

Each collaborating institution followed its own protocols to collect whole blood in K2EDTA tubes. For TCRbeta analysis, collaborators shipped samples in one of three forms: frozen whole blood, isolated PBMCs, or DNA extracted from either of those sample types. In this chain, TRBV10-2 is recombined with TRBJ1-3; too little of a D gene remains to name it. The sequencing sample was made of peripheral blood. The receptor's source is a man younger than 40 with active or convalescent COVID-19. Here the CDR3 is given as CASSDYRAGNTIYF. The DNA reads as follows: TGCGCCAGCAGTGATTATCGCGCTGGAAACACCATATATTTT.